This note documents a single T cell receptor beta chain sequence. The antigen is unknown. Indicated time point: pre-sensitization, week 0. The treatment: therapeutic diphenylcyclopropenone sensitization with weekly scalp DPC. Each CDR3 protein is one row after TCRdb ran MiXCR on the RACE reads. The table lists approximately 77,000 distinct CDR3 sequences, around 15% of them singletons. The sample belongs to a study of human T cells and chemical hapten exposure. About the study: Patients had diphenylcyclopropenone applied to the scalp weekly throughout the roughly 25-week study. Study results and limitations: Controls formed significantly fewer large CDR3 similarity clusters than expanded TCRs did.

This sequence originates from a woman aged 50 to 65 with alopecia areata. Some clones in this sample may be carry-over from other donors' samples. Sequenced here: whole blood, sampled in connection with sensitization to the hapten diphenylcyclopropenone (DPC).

The CDR3 sequence: CASGGYLQFF. In DNA, the CDR3 is TGTGCCAGTGGGGGATATTTGCAGTTCTTC. This chain links TRBV11-2 with TRBJ2-1; D possibly uses TRBD1 or TRBD2 (5 bases each). With 9 bases removed from V and 12 bases from J, the gap between germline ends came to 12 bases. Germline CDR1 SGHAT, CDR2 FQNNGV. This CDR3 contains 10 residues.